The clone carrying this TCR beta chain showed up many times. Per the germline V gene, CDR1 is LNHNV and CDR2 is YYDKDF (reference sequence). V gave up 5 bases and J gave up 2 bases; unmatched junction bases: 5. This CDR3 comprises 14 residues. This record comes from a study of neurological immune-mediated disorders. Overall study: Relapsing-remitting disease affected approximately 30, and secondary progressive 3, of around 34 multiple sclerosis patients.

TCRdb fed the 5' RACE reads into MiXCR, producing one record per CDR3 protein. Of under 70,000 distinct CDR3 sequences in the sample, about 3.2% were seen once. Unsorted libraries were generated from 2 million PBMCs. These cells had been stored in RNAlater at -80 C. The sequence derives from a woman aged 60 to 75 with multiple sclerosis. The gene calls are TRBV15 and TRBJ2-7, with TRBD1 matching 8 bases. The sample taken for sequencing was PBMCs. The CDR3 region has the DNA TGTGCCACCAGCGTTGACAGGGGTGCCTACGAGCAGTACTTC. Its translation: CATSVDRGAYEQYF.